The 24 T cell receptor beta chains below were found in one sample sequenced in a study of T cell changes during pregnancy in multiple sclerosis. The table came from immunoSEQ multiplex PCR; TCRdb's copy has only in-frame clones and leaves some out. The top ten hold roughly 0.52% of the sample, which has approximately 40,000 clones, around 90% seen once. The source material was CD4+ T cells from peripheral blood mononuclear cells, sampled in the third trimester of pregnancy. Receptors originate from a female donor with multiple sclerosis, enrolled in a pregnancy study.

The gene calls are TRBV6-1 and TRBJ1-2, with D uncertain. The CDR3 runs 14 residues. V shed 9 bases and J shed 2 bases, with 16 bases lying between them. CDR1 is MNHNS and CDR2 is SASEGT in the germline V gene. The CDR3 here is CASHPGGQNYGYTF. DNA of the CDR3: TGTGCCAGTCATCCCGGCGGGCAGAACTATGGCTACACCTTC.

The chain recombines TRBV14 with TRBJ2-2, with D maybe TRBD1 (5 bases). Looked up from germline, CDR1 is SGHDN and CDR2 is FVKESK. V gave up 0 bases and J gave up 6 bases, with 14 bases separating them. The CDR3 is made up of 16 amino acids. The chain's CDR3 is CASSQDKGRAAGELFF. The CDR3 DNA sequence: TGTGCCAGCAGCCAAGATAAGGGCAGGGCGGCCGGGGAGCTGTTTTTT.

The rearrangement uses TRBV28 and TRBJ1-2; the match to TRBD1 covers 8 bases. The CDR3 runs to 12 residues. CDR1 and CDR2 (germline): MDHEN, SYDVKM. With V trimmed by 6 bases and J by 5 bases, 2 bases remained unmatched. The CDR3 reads CASRRTGYGYTF. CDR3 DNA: TGTGCCAGCAGGCGGACAGGGTATGGCTACACCTTC.

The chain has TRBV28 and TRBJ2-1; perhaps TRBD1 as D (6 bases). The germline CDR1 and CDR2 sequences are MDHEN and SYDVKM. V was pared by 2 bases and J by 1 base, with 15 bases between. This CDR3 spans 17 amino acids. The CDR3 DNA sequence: TGTGCCAGCAGTTTAAAGAATGGAAGGGGGTCCTACAATGAGCAGTTCTTC. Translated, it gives CASSLKNGRGSYNEQFF.

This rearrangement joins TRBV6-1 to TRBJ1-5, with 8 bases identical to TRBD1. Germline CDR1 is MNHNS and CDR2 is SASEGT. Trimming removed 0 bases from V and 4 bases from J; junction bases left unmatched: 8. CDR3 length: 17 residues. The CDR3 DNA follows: TGTGCCAGCAGTGAAGCGGGGGGACAGGTGGCGAATCAGCCCCAGCATTTT. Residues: CASSEAGGQVANQPQHF.

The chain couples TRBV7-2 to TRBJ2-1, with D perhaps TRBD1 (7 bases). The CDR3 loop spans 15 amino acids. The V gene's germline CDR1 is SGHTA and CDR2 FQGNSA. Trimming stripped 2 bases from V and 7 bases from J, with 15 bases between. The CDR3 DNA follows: TGTGCCAGCAGCTTACGGCAGGGGGGTCCGAATGAGCAGTTCTTC. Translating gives CASSLRQGGPNEQFF.

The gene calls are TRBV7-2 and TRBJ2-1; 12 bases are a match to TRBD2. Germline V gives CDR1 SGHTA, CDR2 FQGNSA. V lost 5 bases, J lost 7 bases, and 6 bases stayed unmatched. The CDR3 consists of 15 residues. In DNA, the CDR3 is TGTGCCAGCAGCACTCTAGCGGGAGGGGGTAATGAGCAGTTCTTC. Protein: CASSTLAGGGNEQFF.

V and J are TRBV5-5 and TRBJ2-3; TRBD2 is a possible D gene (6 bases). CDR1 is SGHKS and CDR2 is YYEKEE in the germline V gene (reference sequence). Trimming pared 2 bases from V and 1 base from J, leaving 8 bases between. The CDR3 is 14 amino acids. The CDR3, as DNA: TGTGCCAGCAGCTTTAGCGGAGGCACAGATACGCAGTATTTT. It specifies CASSFSGGTDTQYF.

Here the CDR3 DNA reads TGTGCCAGCAGCTCAGGGAACGGAAACACCATATATTTT. Its protein product is CASSSGNGNTIYF. This chain joins TRBV5-4 and TRBJ1-3; a weak D match, TRBD1 (5 bases). The CDR3 has 13 residues. Deletions cut 3 bases from V and 4 bases from J, with 8 bases between. CDR1 is SGHNT, CDR2 YYREEE, per germline (reference sequence).

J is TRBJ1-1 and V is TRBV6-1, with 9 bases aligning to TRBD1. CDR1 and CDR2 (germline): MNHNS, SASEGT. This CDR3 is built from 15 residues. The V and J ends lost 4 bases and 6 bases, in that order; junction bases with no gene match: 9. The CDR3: CASSAVQGARSEAFF. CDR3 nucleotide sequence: TGTGCCAGCAGTGCCGTACAGGGGGCGAGATCTGAAGCTTTCTTT.

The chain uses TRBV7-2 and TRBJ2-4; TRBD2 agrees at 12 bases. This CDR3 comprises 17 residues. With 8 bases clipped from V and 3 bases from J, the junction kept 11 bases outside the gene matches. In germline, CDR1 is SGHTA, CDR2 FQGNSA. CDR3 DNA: TGTGCCAGCGTACAGGGTGGACTAGCGGGGTTCAAAAACATTCAGTACTTC. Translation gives CASVQGGLAGFKNIQYF.

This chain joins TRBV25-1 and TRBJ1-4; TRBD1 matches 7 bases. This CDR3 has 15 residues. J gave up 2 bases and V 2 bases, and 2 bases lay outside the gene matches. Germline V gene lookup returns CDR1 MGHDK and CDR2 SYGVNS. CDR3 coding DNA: TGTGCCAGCAGTGAAATGGGACAGACTAATGAAAAACTGTTTTTT. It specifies CASSEMGQTNEKLFF.

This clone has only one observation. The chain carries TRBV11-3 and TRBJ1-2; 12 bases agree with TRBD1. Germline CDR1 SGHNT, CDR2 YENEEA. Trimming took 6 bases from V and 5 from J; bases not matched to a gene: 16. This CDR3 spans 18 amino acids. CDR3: CASSHVGTGGAGGYGYTF. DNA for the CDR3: TGTGCCAGCAGTCACGTCGGGACAGGGGGCGCCGGGGGGTATGGCTACACCTTC.

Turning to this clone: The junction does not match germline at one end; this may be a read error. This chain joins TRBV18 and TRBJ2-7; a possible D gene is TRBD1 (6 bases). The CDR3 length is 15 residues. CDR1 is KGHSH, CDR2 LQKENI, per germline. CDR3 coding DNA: TGTGCCAGCTCCCCACTTAGTGCAGGGGAAGGCGAGCAGTACTTC. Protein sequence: CASSPLSAGEGEQYF.

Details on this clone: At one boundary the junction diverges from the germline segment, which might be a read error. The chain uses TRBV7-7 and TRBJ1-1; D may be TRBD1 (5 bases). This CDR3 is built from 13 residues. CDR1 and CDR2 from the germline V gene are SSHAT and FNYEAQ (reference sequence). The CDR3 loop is CASSLGQNTEAFF. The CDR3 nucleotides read TGTGCTAGCAGCTTAGGACAGAACACTGAAGCTTTCTTT.

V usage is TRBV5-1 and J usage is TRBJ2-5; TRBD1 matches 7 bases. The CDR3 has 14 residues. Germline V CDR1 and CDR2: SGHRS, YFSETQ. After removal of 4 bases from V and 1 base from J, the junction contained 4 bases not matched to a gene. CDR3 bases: TGCGCCAGCAGCCCTGACAGGGCCCAAGAGACCCAGTACTTC. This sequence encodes CASSPDRAQETQYF.

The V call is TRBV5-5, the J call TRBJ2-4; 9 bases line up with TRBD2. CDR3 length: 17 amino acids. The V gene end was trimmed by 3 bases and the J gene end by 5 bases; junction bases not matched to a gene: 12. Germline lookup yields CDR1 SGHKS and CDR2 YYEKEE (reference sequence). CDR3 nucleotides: TGTGCCAGCAGCTCTGCCCCTAGCGGGGATCCCGAAAACATTCAGTACTTC. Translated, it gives CASSSAPSGDPENIQYF.

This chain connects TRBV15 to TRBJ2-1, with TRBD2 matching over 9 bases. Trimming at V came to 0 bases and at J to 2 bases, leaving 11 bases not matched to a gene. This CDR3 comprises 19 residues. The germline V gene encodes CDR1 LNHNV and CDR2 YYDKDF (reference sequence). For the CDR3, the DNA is TGTGCCACCAGCAGAGATAAGCAGATTGCGGGAGGGCCCTACAATGAGCAGTTCTTC. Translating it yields CATSRDKQIAGGPYNEQFF.

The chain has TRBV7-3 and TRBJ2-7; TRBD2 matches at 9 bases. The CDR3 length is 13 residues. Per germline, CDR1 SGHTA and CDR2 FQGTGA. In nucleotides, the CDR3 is TGTGACGTGCGACTAGCGGACTCCTACGAGCAGTACTTC. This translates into CDVRLADSYEQYF.

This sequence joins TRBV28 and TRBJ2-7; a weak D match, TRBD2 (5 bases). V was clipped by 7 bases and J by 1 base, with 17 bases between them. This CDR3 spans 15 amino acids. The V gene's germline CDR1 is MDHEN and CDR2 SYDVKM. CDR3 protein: CASNPSGSPSYEQYF. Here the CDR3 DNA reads TGTGCCAGCAACCCCTCGGGGAGCCCTTCCTACGAGCAGTACTTC.

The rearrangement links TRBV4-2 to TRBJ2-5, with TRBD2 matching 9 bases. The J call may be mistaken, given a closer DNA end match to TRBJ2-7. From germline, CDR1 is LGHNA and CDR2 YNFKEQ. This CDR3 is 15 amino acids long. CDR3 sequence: CASSQEVAGVVEQYF. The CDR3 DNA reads TGTGCCAGCAGCCAAGAAGTAGCGGGAGTAGTCGAGCAGTACTTC.

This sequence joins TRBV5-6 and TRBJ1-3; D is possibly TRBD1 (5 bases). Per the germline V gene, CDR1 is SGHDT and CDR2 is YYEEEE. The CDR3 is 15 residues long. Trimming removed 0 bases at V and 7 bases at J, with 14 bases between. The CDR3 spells CASSLASAGWNTIYF. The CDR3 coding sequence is TGTGCCAGCAGCTTGGCATCGGCAGGGTGGAACACCATATATTTT.

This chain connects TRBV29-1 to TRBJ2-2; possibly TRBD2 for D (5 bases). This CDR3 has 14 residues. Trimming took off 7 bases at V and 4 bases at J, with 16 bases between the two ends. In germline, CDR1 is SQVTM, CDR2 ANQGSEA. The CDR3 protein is CSAGGALTTGELFF. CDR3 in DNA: TGCAGCGCCGGAGGCGCGCTAACCACCGGGGAGCTGTTTTTT.

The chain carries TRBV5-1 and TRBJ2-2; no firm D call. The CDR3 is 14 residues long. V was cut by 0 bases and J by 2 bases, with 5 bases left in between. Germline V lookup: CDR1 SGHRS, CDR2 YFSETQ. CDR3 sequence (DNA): TGCGCCAGCAGCTTGGACAGAAACACCGGGGAGCTGTTTTTT. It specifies CASSLDRNTGELFF. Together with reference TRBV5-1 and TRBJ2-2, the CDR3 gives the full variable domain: KAGVTQTPRYLIKTRGQQVTLSCSPISGHRSVSWYQQTPGQGLQFLFEYFSETQRNKGNFPGRFSGRQFSNSRSEMNVSTLELGDSALYLCASSLDRNTGELFFGEGSRLTVL.